Described below is a single T cell receptor beta chain sequence and its context. The germline gene is not matched at one end of the junction; a read error may be the cause. The V gene's germline CDR1 is MNHEY and CDR2 SVGEGT. CDR3 length: 16 amino acids. The researchers produced TCR beta cDNA from 450 to 600 ng total RNA with a constant-region primer. Three nested multiplex PCR rounds, a slightly modified ARM-PCR, produced the libraries for TCR beta. The first two PCR rounds used TRBV1-TRBV30 forward primers with a C-beta reverse primer, around 10 cycles each. TCRdb analysed the multiplex PCR reads with MiXCR anew, one entry per CDR3 protein. The sample includes around 25,000 distinct CDR3 sequences, about 73% of them seen just once. This specimen belongs to a study of tumor-infiltrating lymphocytes in primary liver carcinoma. Study information: There were roughly 3.5 to 7.13 million productive TCRbeta reads per sample, a yield similar across tissue types.

The source material, about 18-31 mg of unsorted bulk tissue, was used to co-extract RNA and DNA. Surgical resection treated primary liver carcinoma in the patients. This chain links TRBV6-2 or TRBV6-3 with TRBJ2-1; TRBD2 might be the D (6 bases). Specimen: liver tumor tissue from sampling region 3. The sample's subset: tumor region T3, left-lateral pole. The sequence derives from a middle-aged man with primary liver carcinoma and hepatitis B virus infection. The CDR3 DNA reads as TGTGACAGCAGTCCCTGGGTGGGCGGGAAGGTCAATGAGCAGTTCTTC. Its translation is CDSSPWVGGKVNEQFF.